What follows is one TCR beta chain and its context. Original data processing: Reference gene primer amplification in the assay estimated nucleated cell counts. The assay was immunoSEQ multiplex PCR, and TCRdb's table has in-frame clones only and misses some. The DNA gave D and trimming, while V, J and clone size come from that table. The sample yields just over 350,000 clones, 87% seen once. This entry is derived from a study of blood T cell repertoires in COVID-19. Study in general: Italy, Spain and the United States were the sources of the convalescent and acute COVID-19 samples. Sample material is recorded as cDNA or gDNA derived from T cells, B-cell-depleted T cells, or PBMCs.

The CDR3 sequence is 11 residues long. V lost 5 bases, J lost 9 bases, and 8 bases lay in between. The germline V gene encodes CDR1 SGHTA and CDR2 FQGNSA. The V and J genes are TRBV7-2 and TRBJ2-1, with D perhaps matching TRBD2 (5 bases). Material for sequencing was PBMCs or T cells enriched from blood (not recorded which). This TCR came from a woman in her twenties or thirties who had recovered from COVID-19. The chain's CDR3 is CASSPSREQFF. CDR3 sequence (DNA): TGTGCCAGCAGCCCTAGCCGTGAGCAGTTCTTC.